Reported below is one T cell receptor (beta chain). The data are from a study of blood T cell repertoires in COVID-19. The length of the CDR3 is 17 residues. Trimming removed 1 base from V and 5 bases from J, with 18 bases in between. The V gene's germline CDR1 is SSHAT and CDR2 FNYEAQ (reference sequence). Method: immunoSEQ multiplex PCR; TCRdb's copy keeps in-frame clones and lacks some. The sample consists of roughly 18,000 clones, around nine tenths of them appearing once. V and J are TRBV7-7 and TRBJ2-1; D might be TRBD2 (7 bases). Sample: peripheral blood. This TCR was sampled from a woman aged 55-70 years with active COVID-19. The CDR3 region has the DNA TGTGCCAGCAGCTTAGTTTACAGGACGGGGGGCCACAATGAGCAGTTCTTC. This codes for CASSLVYRTGGHNEQFF.